The clone carrying this T cell receptor (beta chain) was seen once. This entry belongs to a study of blood T cell repertoires in COVID-19. Study context: Sites across the United States, Italy and Spain contributed samples from acute and convalescent COVID-19. The analysed material was cDNA or gDNA that came from T cells, B-cell-depleted T cells, or PBMCs.

Germline V lookup: CDR1 LNHNV, CDR2 YYDKDF (reference sequence). Trimming took 0 bases from V and 1 from J, leaving 13 bases between them. There are 16 residues in the CDR3. Produced via immunoSEQ multiplex PCR; TCRdb's table is partial and in-frame only. The table includes 30,000 to 40,000 clones, more than 90% detected once. The clonotype comes from a human donor in a cohort sampled during active COVID-19. Sequencing input: peripheral blood. The chain uses TRBV15 and TRBJ2-7; D might be TRBD2 (6 bases). CDR3 loop: CATSREMATSSYEQYF. In DNA, the CDR3 is TGTGCCACCAGCAGAGAAATGGCGACTAGTTCCTACGAGCAGTACTTC.